The 13 T cell receptor beta chains in this list originate from one sample, sequenced in a study of T cells in Graves' hyperthyroidism and ophthalmopathy. Amplified regions were TCR beta CDR3 sequences from RNA transcripts. The HTBI primer set was used in a first-round RT-PCR of the TCR CDR3. TCRdb recomputed calls from the multiplex PCR reads with MiXCR, one row per CDR3 protein. The sample carries approximately 870,000 distinct CDR3 sequences, roughly 37% recorded once. Sequencing was carried out using blood. These receptors all stem from a man younger than 30 with Graves' hyperthyroidism.

The genes are TRBV7-2 and TRBJ2-5; maybe TRBD1 (6 bases). CDR3 length equals 17 residues. Germline lookup yields CDR1 SGHTA and CDR2 FQGNSA. Trimming removed 5 bases from V and 1 base from J, with 20 bases in between. In DNA, the CDR3 is TGTGCCAGCAGCAGTCCCCCGGACAGAACTTTCCAAGAGACCCAGTACTTC. Translation gives CASSSPPDRTFQETQYF.

This clonotype showed up just a few times. The genes are TRBV30 and TRBJ1-6, with D possibly matching TRBD1 (6 bases). V lost 1 base and J 8 bases, leaving 9 bases between the germline ends. The germline CDR1 and CDR2 sequences are GTSNPN and SVGIG (reference sequence). The CDR3 has 13 residues. The CDR3 region is CAWSEYRDSPLHF. In nucleotides, the CDR3 is TGTGCCTGGAGTGAATACAGGGATTCACCCCTCCACTTT.

This clonotype was counted between two and nine times. V and J are TRBV19 and TRBJ1-1; no clear D gene. The V and J ends lost 0 bases and 1 base respectively, with 6 bases between them. Germline V lookup: CDR1 LNHDA, CDR2 SQIVND (reference sequence). The length of the CDR3 is 14 residues. The CDR3 protein is CASSIDNPNTEAFF. DNA for the CDR3: TGTGCCAGTAGTATAGATAACCCGAACACTGAAGCTTTCTTT.

The chain recombines TRBV25-1 with TRBJ1-6; D remains ambiguous. Trimming cost V 3 bases and J 7 bases, with 16 bases left between them. The CDR3 contains 16 residues. The germline V gene encodes CDR1 MGHDK and CDR2 SYGVNS. CDR3 loop: CASSDEGGVGNSPLHF. The CDR3 region has the DNA TGTGCCAGCAGTGATGAGGGCGGGGTAGGCAATTCACCCCTCCACTTT.

V is TRBV29-1 and J is TRBJ2-3; D is perhaps TRBD2 (6 bases). Germline V gene sequence: CDR1 SQVTM, CDR2 ANQGSEA. The CDR3 has 14 residues. Trimming cost V 7 bases and J 6 bases, with 20 bases left between them. The DNA for the CDR3 is TGCAGCGCCAGCGGGCGCGGGGCCAGCGATACGCAGTATTTT. This sequence encodes CSASGRGASDTQYF.

As regards this clonotype: The junction does not match germline at one end; this may be a read error. The chain recombines TRBV5-6 with TRBJ1-4, with D hard to call. Germline CDR1 SGHDT, CDR2 YYEEEE. The CDR3 is made up of 15 amino acids. CDR3 protein: CASSSNPSTNEKLFF. CDR3 bases: TGCGCCAGCAGCTCCAACCCGTCAACTAATGAAAAACTGTTTTTT. The variable domain in full, completed from reference TRBV5-6 and TRBJ1-4, reads DAGVTQSPTHLIKTRGQQVTLRCSPKSGHDTVSWYQQALGQGPQFIFQYYEEEERQRGNFPDRFSGHQFPNYSSELNVNALLLGDSALYLCASSSNPSTNEKLFFGSGTQLSVL.

Ten or more counts support this clonotype. The chain has TRBV7-9 and TRBJ2-5; D is ambiguous. The CDR3 totals 12 residues. From germline, CDR1 is SEHNR and CDR2 FQNEAQ (reference sequence). The germline V and J ends were trimmed by 4 bases and 9 bases, with 12 bases remaining between them. The CDR3 DNA sequence: TGTGCCAGCAGCTGGACCTCCGCGGCCCAGTACTTC. Its protein is CASSWTSAAQYF.

The chain links TRBV7-9 to TRBJ1-1; no clear D. Trimming took 5 bases from V and 8 from J, leaving 12 bases between them. The CDR3 sequence is 12 residues long. Germline CDR1 reads SEHNR; CDR2 reads FQNEAQ (reference sequence). Written as DNA, the CDR3 is TGTGCCAGCAGCCCCGGGATAAAGGAAGCTTTCTTT. Protein product: CASSPGIKEAFF.

This chain joins TRBV7-2 and TRBJ1-4, with D perhaps matching TRBD1 (5 bases). CDR3 length: 13 residues. Deletions cut 0 bases from V and 10 bases from J, with 9 bases between. Germline V CDR1 and CDR2: SGHTA, FQGNSA. This CDR3 is CASSLADGGKLFF. The CDR3 bases are TGTGCCAGCAGCTTAGCGGATGGGGGAAAACTGTTTTTT. The whole variable domain, filled in from reference TRBV7-2 and TRBJ1-4, reads GAGVSQSPSNKVTEKGKDVELRCDPISGHTALYWYRQSLGQGLEFLIYFQGNSAPDKSGLPSDRFSAERTGGSVSTLTIQRTQQEDSAVYLCASSLADGGKLFFGSGTQLSVL.

The gene calls are TRBV2 and TRBJ2-5; 7 nucleotides align to TRBD1. The ends lost 3 bases at V and 2 bases at J; junction bases unmatched: 9. The germline V gene has CDR1 SNHLY and CDR2 FYNNEI. CDR3 size: 16 residues. CDR3 region: CASSDYRQGKQETQYF. DNA of the CDR3: TGTGCCAGCAGTGACTATCGACAGGGTAAACAAGAGACCCAGTACTTC.

The genes are TRBV4-3 and TRBJ1-5; 9 bases match TRBD1. J gave up 5 bases and V 0 bases, and 5 bases lay outside the gene matches. The CDR3 contains 16 residues. The V gene's germline CDR1 is LGHNA and CDR2 YSLEER. CDR3 DNA: TGCGCCAGCAGCCAAGATTGGGACAGGGCCCATCAGCCCCAGCATTTT. The encoded protein is CASSQDWDRAHQPQHF.

The chain employs TRBV12-3 or TRBV12-4 and TRBJ2-1; D not resolved. This CDR3 is 13 amino acids long. The V gene lost 5 bases and the J gene lost 4 bases, with 9 bases spanning the gap. CDR3 nucleotide sequence: TGTGCCAGCAGTGTAGGGTCTTACAATGAGCAGTTCTTC. Protein product: CASSVGSYNEQFF.

The chain combines TRBV10-2 with TRBJ2-7, with 12 positions matching TRBD1. The CDR3 loop spans 17 amino acids. V trimming: 6 bases; J trimming: 0 bases; junction bases outside the gene matches: 9. Germline values: CDR1 WSHSY, CDR2 SAAADI. Written as DNA, the CDR3 is TGCGCCAGCAGCCAGTTCGGGACAGGGGGCGACTCCTACGAGCAGTACTTC. This sequence encodes CASSQFGTGGDSYEQYF.